This T cell receptor beta chain originates from a study of cytomegalovirus exposure and HLA in healthy donors. At the level of the study: Sequencing of roughly 180 million T cells in an earlier analysis found about 120 million unique TCR beta sequences. Study outcomes and limitations: In a later analysis, productive TCRs from donors in an Asian-associated ancestry cluster reportedly carried fewer N-insertions than the cohort mean.

PCR amplification relied on 60 Vbeta primers (plus 13 Jbeta primers). Some clones are missing from TCRdb's copy, which holds only in-frame ones; the method was immunoSEQ multiplex PCR. This sample has approximately 89,000 clones; 81% occur once, and the top ten carry 10% to 13%. Concerning this clone: The antigen is undetermined.

V lost 3 bases to trimming and J lost 5 bases, with 13 bases between them. Germline CDR1 MGHRA, CDR2 YSYEKL. CDR3 length equals 14 residues. The sample consisted of PBMCs. The clonotype originates from a human donor in good health. The chain couples TRBV4-1 to TRBJ2-5; tentatively, D is TRBD1 (5 bases). CDR3 coding DNA: TGCGCCAGCAGCCAGTGGGTCCCAGGGGAGACCCAGTACTTC. Translation: CASSQWVPGETQYF.